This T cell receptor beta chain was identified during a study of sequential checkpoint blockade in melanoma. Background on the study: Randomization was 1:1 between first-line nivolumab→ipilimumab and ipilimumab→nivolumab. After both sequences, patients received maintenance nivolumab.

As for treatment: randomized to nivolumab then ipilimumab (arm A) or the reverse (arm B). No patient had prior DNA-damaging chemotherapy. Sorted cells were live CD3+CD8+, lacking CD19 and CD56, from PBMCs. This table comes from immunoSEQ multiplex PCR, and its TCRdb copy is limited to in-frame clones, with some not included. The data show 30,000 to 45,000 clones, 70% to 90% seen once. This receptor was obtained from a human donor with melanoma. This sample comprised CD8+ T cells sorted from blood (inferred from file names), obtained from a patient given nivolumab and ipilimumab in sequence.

For the CDR3, the DNA is TGTGCCAGCAGTCTTCTTGGGGCGGGAGGGGGCAGAGATACGCAGTATTTT. This codes for CASSLLGAGGGRDTQYF. The chain has TRBV27 and TRBJ2-3, with 9 bases lining up with TRBD2. This CDR3 has 17 residues. Germline CDR1 and CDR2: MNHEY and SMNVEV (reference sequence). V lost 5 bases and J lost 5; bases outside the gene matches: 14.